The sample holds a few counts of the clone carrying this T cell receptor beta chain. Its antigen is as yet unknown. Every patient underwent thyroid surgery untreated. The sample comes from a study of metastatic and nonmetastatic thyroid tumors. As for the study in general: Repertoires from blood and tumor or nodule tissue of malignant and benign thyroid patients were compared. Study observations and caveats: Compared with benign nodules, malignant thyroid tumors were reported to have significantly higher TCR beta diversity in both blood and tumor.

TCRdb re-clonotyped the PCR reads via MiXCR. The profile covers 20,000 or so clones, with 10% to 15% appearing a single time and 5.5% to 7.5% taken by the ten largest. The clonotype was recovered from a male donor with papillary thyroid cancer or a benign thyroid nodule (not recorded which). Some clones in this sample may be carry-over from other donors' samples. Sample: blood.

The CDR3 DNA sequence: TGTGCCAGCAGCTCGACAGGGGACAATGAGCAGTTCTTC. It encodes CASSSTGDNEQFF. The chain employs TRBV13 and TRBJ2-1, with 8 bases matching TRBD1. This CDR3 is built from 13 residues. V gave up 4 bases and J gave up 5 bases; unmatched junction bases: 1. Germline CDR1 and CDR2: PRHDT and FYEKMQ (reference sequence). The whole variable domain, remainder taken from reference TRBV13 and TRBJ2-1, is AAGVIQSPRHLIKEKRETATLKCYPIPRHDTVYWYQQGPGQDPQFLISFYEKMQSDKGSIPDRFSAQQFSDYHSELNMSSLELGDSALYFCASSSTGDNEQFFGPGTRLTVL.